The rows below give T cell receptor beta chains drawn from one sample of a study of early T cells in non-severe SARS-CoV-2 infection. TCRdb re-derived calls from the 5' RACE reads in MiXCR, one entry per CDR3 protein. There are tens of thousands of distinct CDR3 sequences in the sample; less than 6.5% occur only once, and about 27% lies in the top ten. The sample taken for sequencing was whole blood. The receptors originated from an adult who was a healthcare worker with PCR-confirmed SARS-CoV-2 infection or an uninfected control (not recorded which). CDR3s include the opening cysteine and the closing phenylalanine or tryptophan. The order of the fields is V gene, J gene, CDR3 protein.

TRBV10-2	TRBJ2-2	CASYTWSGELFF
TRBV16	TRBJ1-3	CASSQVNRGTGNTIYF
TRBV20-1	TRBJ1-3	CSARPSTEPSGNTIYF
TRBV10-3	TRBJ2-7	CAIRENGDSPYEQYF
TRBV19	TRBJ2-1	CASSTRGTSGRAPNEQFF
TRBV28	TRBJ1-1	CASSLRTVPEAFF
TRBV10-3	TRBJ2-5	CAISDRRGLAGEGETQYF
TRBV19	TRBJ1-5	CASSMGSNSNQPQHF
TRBV20-1	TRBJ2-3	CSAGTSGLTDTQYF
TRBV20-1	TRBJ1-4	CSARDLTATNEKLFF
TRBV7-2	TRBJ2-7	CASSRPGLSSYEQYF
TRBV7-9	TRBJ1-1	CASSQAGAEAFF
TRBV7-2	TRBJ2-3	CASSYRLGDTQYF
TRBV12-3/TRBV12-4	TRBJ1-2	CASREGQNYGYTF
TRBV20-1	TRBJ1-1	CSARAGSEANTEAFF
TRBV24-1	TRBJ2-3	CATSDRAPGGASTDTQYF
TRBV9	TRBJ2-3	CASSVATLSGTDTQYF
TRBV19	TRBJ2-1	CASRLAGVGNEQFF
TRBV5-1	TRBJ2-7	CASSPELADFYEQYF
TRBV29-1	TRBJ2-5	CSVGVPGGQETQYF
TRBV11-2	TRBJ2-1	CASSLVSRTSGYNEQFF
TRBV5-1	TRBJ2-3	CASSLAPGQGRADTQYF
TRBV7-2	TRBJ2-1	CASSVVGQGGNEQFF
TRBV19	TRBJ2-5	CASSTGSGLQETQYF
TRBV7-9	TRBJ2-2	CASSFTLAGELFF
TRBV7-3	TRBJ2-2	CASSLSRDRAATGELFF
TRBV5-5	TRBJ2-7	CASSFVRGYEQYF
TRBV7-8	TRBJ2-2	CASSWAGPGELFF
TRBV29-1	TRBJ2-5	CSVGQGGEETQYF
TRBV29-1	TRBJ1-2	CSVETGLGNNYGYTF
TRBV6-1	TRBJ2-3	CASSESGGGGQGSTDTQYF
TRBV12-3/TRBV12-4	TRBJ2-7	CASSPEGAIPYEQYF
TRBV11-2	TRBJ2-1	CASSLSEGIEQFF
TRBV27	TRBJ2-3	CASSPDWEGRPDTQYF
TRBV10-2	TRBJ2-5	CASSEDLDSETQYF
TRBV10-3	TRBJ1-5	CAISESSGQGASNQPQHF
TRBV7-9	TRBJ2-3	CASSGRGADTQYF
TRBV7-6	TRBJ2-7	CASSLARTSGRSEQYF
TRBV5-1	TRBJ2-3	CASQSGTSTDTQYF
TRBV12-3/TRBV12-4	TRBJ2-3	CASSFGGQGDTQYF